This entry describes one TCR beta chain. No cognate antigen has been identified for it. No much larger clone is present one base from it, and per-base qualities are unavailable. TCRbeta CDR3 regions were amplified from genomic DNA using the immunoSEQ Assay, a bias-controlled multiplex PCR. On the study's bioinformatics: Nucleated cell counts per sample were estimated from amplification of reference gene primers within the assay. To quantify the absolute abundance of each unique TCRbeta CDR3 rearrangement, sequence reads were collapsed and filtered. For each sample, productive Simpson clonality was calculated by taking the square root of Simpson's diversity index across productive rearrangements. The source is immuneACCESS, and TCRdb retained only in-frame sequences with V and J called. Part of the clones is not carried over; for the studies checked, unresolved V genes explain less than half of this, and the remainder is unexplained. The DNA gave D and trimming, while V, J and clone size come from that table. The sample yields hundreds of thousands of clones; around four fifths were counted once. Jointly, the top ten make up around 12% of the sample.

Trimming costs V 4 bases and J 6 bases, and their ends lie 6 bases apart. Taken from the germline V gene, the CDR1 and CDR2 loops are SQVTM and ANQGSEA. The CDR3, cysteine through phenylalanine, is 11 amino acids long. Only the CDR3 DNA stays, 33 bases, in frame from base 1. Each collaborating institution followed its own protocols to collect whole blood in K2EDTA tubes. For TCRbeta analysis, collaborator samples were shipped as frozen whole blood, as isolated PBMCs, or as DNA extracted from either sample type. This sample was included in a study of blood T cell repertoires in COVID-19 (TCRdb year 2020). About the full investigation: The collaborator samples originated in the United States, Italy and Spain and spanned the acute and convalescent phases of COVID-19. The material from the prospective study consisted of cDNA or gDNA derived from T cells, B-cell-depleted T cells, or PBMCs. Where available, HLA class I and class II types were obtained from metadata supplied by the sample provider rather than from assay-based typing. The samples were drawn from two sources: the first 160 participants of the ongoing ImmuneRACE study, and approximately 1,300 subjects contributed by 6 global collaborators. Sample metadata almost always included a de-identified subject ID, COVID-19 status, age in years and sex. Subjects who had been exposed to COVID-19, were actively infected with it, or had recovered from it provided the deeply sampled blood TCRbeta repertoires that made up the dataset. The repertoires were released in a freely available public database meant as a resource for research on the immune response to SARS-CoV-2.

Overall results and qualifications from the work: The quantity of clinical and demographic metadata differed by source and by participant and was supplied without curation.

This receptor chain uses TRBV29-1 and TRBJ2-2; D gene: possibly TRBD2, on 5 matching bases. The sequencing sample was made of peripheral blood. This clonotype originated in a woman aged 60-75 years with active or convalescent COVID-19. The nucleotide sequence reads as follows: TGCAGCGTTGGGGAGCCCGGGGAGCTGTTTTTT. Translated, it gives CSVGEPGELFF.